The 29 T cell receptor beta chains presented below share a single source sample, sequenced in a study of blood T cell repertoires in COVID-19. This table comes from immunoSEQ multiplex PCR, and its TCRdb copy is limited to in-frame clones, with some not included. The sample holds around 300,000 clones, approximately 88% seen once. Sample: peripheral blood. The receptors were gathered from a man in his fifties or sixties with acute or convalescent COVID-19.

The chain links TRBV3-1 (or the pseudogene TRBV3-2) to TRBJ2-1, with 14 bases matching TRBD2. Trimming took 6 bases from V and 6 from J; bases not matched to a gene: 7. The V gene's germline CDR1 is LGHDT and CDR2 YNNKEL (reference sequence). This CDR3 region has 16 residues. In DNA form, the CDR3 reads TGTGCCAGCAGGAGGACTAGCGGGGGGCAGGGCAATGAGCAGTTCTTC. Protein product: CASRRTSGGQGNEQFF.

This chain links TRBV2 with TRBJ1-4; TRBD1 is a possible D gene (6 bases). The germline V gene has CDR1 SNHLY and CDR2 FYNNEI. The CDR3 has 14 residues. Trimming took off 4 bases at V and 8 bases at J, with 14 bases between the two ends. The CDR3 spells CASSARGGGEKLFF. The CDR3 DNA reads as TGTGCCAGCAGTGCCCGAGGGGGTGGCGAAAAACTGTTTTTT.

The chain links TRBV4-2 to TRBJ1-2, with D possibly being TRBD1 (6 bases). From germline, CDR1 is LGHNA and CDR2 YNFKEQ. This CDR3 region has 19 residues. Trimming removed 0 bases at V and 5 bases at J, with 25 bases between. The CDR3 DNA follows: TGTGCCAGCAGCCAAGAAGCTCCCTCCCCGGGGGGCGAGGCGTATGGCTACACCTTC. This encodes CASSQEAPSPGGEAYGYTF.

The J gene is TRBJ2-3, the V gene TRBV27; TRBD2 matches at 10 bases. The CDR3 contains 15 residues. Germline-derived CDR1 and CDR2 are MNHEY and SMNVEV (reference sequence). Losses at the gene ends were 0 bases for V and 7 bases for J; bases not matched to a gene: 4. The CDR3: CASSLSPSGGHTQYF. Here the CDR3 DNA reads TGTGCCAGCAGTTTATCCCCTAGCGGGGGTCATACGCAGTATTTT.

This clone appeared a single time. V is TRBV7-2 and J is TRBJ2-5; 13 nucleotides match TRBD2. Germline CDR1 reads SGHTA; CDR2 reads FQGNSA. V lost 6 bases and J lost 2; bases outside the gene matches: 3. The CDR3 is 15 residues long. CDR3 protein: CASSRGLAGQETQYF. The CDR3 bases are TGTGCCAGCAGTCGGGGACTAGCGGGACAAGAGACCCAGTACTTC.

The chain joins TRBV5-1 to TRBJ2-1, with 8 bases that match TRBD2. The CDR3 totals 15 residues. CDR1 is SGHRS, CDR2 YFSETQ, per germline. V was clipped by 4 bases and J by 7 bases; unmatched bases: 10. The CDR3 DNA reads as TGCGCCAGCAGCCCGGCTCGGGGGGGCTTAAATGAGCAGTTCTTC. Its protein is CASSPARGGLNEQFF.

V is TRBV18 and J is TRBJ2-5, with 8 bases identical to TRBD2. The germline V gene has CDR1 KGHSH and CDR2 LQKENI. The CDR3 length is 15 residues. The junction had 4 bases not matched to a gene; V was cut back by 0 bases and J by 4 bases. The CDR3: CASSPPGLGGETQYF. For the CDR3, the DNA is TGTGCCAGCTCACCACCGGGACTAGGGGGAGAGACCCAGTACTTC.

This sequence joins TRBV19 and TRBJ1-1; a weak D match, TRBD1 (5 bases). V gave up 2 bases and J gave up 7 bases, with 5 bases separating them. CDR3 size: 11 residues. The germline CDR1 and CDR2 sequences are LNHDA and SQIVND (reference sequence). For the CDR3, the DNA is TGTGCCAGTAGTATACAGGGTGAAGCTTTCTTT. Protein sequence: CASSIQGEAFF.

This clone was seen a single time. This chain joins TRBV18 and TRBJ1-3; 9 bases match TRBD1. Trimming took 6 bases from V and 1 from J; bases not matched to a gene: 7. The CDR3 sequence is 16 residues long. From germline, CDR1 is KGHSH and CDR2 LQKENI. The CDR3, as DNA: TGTGCCAGCTCGTCCGGGACAGGGAAATCTGGAAACACCATATATTTT. Residues: CASSSGTGKSGNTIYF.

This chain links TRBV30 with TRBJ1-2; perhaps TRBD1 as D (6 bases). This CDR3 is built from 13 residues. Per germline, CDR1 GTSNPN and CDR2 SVGIG (reference sequence). V was clipped by 3 bases and J by 4 bases, with 12 bases between them. As DNA, the CDR3 is TGTGCCTGGAGCTGGGGCAGGGGCTATGGCTACACCTTC. Protein sequence: CAWSWGRGYGYTF. Based on the CDR3 plus reference TRBV30 and TRBJ1-2, the full variable domain is SQTIHQWPATLVQPVGSPLSLECTVEGTSNPNLYWYRQAAGRGLQLLFYSVGIGQISSEVPQNLSASRPQDRQFILSSKKLLLSDSGFYLCAWSWGRGYGYTFGSGTRLTVV.

The J gene is TRBJ2-5, the V gene TRBV7-3; TRBD2 agrees at 9 bases. CDR3 size: 15 residues. Germline CDR1 reads SGHTA; CDR2 reads FQGTGA. Germline trimming cut 0 bases from V and 5 bases from J; bases unmatched to any gene: 4. CDR3: CASSLTSGGGETQYF. Here the CDR3 DNA reads TGTGCCAGCAGCTTAACTAGCGGGGGCGGGGAGACCCAGTACTTC.

J is TRBJ1-5 and V is TRBV30; maybe TRBD1 (5 bases). The V gene lost 1 base and the J gene lost 7 bases, with 17 bases spanning the gap. The CDR3 spans 15 residues. Germline V gene data show CDR1 as GTSNPN and CDR2 as SVGIG (reference sequence). Here the CDR3 reads CAWSALDPWGQPQHF. For the CDR3, the DNA is TGTGCCTGGAGTGCTCTGGACCCCTGGGGCCAGCCCCAGCATTTT.

This clone was seen a single time. The chain has TRBV3-1 (or the pseudogene TRBV3-2) and TRBJ2-7; TRBD1 is a possible D gene (5 bases). The CDR3 runs to 14 residues. Trimming removed 4 bases at V and 0 bases at J, with 10 bases between. Germline CDR1 reads LGHDT; CDR2 reads YNNKEL (reference sequence). The CDR3 bases are TGTGCCAGCAGCCGCAGGGTCAGCTCCTACGAGCAGTACTTC. Its protein is CASSRRVSSYEQYF.

The rearrangement links TRBV11-2 to TRBJ2-3, with 7 bases matching TRBD1. V lost 1 base, J lost 2 bases, and 12 bases stayed unmatched. CDR1 and CDR2 from the germline V gene are SGHAT and FQNNGV. The CDR3 has 18 amino acids. This CDR3 reads CASSLGPRDSDLTDTQYF. The CDR3 coding sequence is TGTGCCAGCAGCTTAGGGCCCCGGGACAGTGACCTCACAGATACGCAGTATTTT.

This clone was picked up one time. The V gene is TRBV9, the J gene TRBJ1-2; TRBD1 aligns across 7 bases. With 4 bases clipped from V and 1 base from J, the junction kept 7 bases outside the gene matches. The CDR3 covers 15 residues. In germline, CDR1 is SGDLS, CDR2 YYNGEE. In nucleotides, the CDR3 is TGTGCCAGCAGCCGGGGACAGCAGTTTAACTATGGCTACACCTTC. Its translation: CASSRGQQFNYGYTF.

Comments on this clone: The sample has other DNA sequences that encode this CDR3 too. The chain employs TRBV5-1 and TRBJ2-1; 7 bases agree with TRBD1. The CDR3 runs 14 residues. J gave up 6 bases and V 3 bases, and 6 bases lay outside the gene matches. Germline V gene data show CDR1 as SGHRS and CDR2 as YFSETQ. The CDR3 loop is CASSSPSGGNEQFF. The DNA for the CDR3 is TGCGCCAGCAGCTCTCCCTCAGGGGGCAATGAGCAGTTCTTC.

At least ten counts were recorded for this clone. The chain carries TRBV6-6 and TRBJ1-6; 11 bases are a match to TRBD1. CDR3 length: 15 residues. Per the germline V gene, CDR1 is MNHNY and CDR2 is SVGAGI (reference sequence). The V gene end was trimmed by 6 bases and the J gene end by 6 bases; junction bases not matched to a gene: 4. This chain's CDR3 is CASRDRGLGNSPLHF. The CDR3 bases are TGTGCCAGCAGGGACAGGGGGCTCGGTAATTCACCCCTCCACTTT.

The chain has TRBV6-1 and TRBJ1-2; 9 bases fit TRBD1. In germline, CDR1 is MNHNS, CDR2 SASEGT. Trimming at V came to 0 bases and at J to 4 bases, leaving 6 bases not matched to a gene. The CDR3 runs to 16 residues. DNA of the CDR3: TGTGCCAGCAGTGAAGCGCTTCAGGGACAGGGCTATGGCTACACCTTC. Translation gives CASSEALQGQGYGYTF.

This rearrangement joins TRBV18 to TRBJ1-2, with a possible D match to TRBD1 (6 bases). Germline V gene data show CDR1 as KGHSH and CDR2 as LQKENI. The V end lost 4 bases, the J end lost 6 bases, and 21 bases lay between the germline ends. The CDR3 has 16 amino acids. The CDR3 DNA sequence: TGTGCCAGCTCACAAGCACTCCAGGGGAAAGGGAATGGCTACACCTTC. Protein: CASSQALQGKGNGYTF.

The gene calls are TRBV19 and TRBJ1-5; D is unclear. The CDR3 consists of 17 residues. The V gene lost 11 bases and the J gene lost 6 bases, with 29 bases spanning the gap. Per germline, CDR1 LNHDA and CDR2 SQIVND (reference sequence). CDR3 sequence: CASPRKRVGNLSQPQHF. The CDR3 DNA is TGTGCCTCACCCCGAAAGAGGGTGGGAAATCTAAGTCAGCCCCAGCATTTT.

V usage is TRBV5-1 and J usage is TRBJ1-6; D unclear. Deletions cut 0 bases from V and 8 bases from J, with 12 bases between. The CDR3 extends over 15 amino acids. CDR1 is SGHRS and CDR2 is YFSETQ in the germline V gene. CDR3 coding DNA: TGCGCCAGCAGCTTGGACAGCCCGTTGTATTCACCCCTCCACTTT. It translates to CASSLDSPLYSPLHF.

The V call is TRBV5-4, the J call TRBJ1-1, with D uncertain. The V and J ends lost 0 bases and 3 bases respectively, with 15 bases between them. CDR1 is SGHNT, CDR2 YYREEE, per germline (reference sequence). This CDR3 is 16 amino acids long. CDR3 protein: CASSLAGRVMDTEAFF. The CDR3 nucleotides are TGTGCCAGCAGCTTGGCTGGGCGCGTTATGGACACTGAAGCTTTCTTT.

The chain employs TRBV7-2 and TRBJ1-4; 10 nucleotides agree with TRBD1. Per germline, CDR1 SGHTA and CDR2 FQGNSA. V trimming: 5 bases; J trimming: 8 bases; junction bases outside the gene matches: 8. The length of the CDR3 is 15 residues. The CDR3 DNA is TGTGCCAGCAGCCCGCGACAGGGGGCGTGGGAAAAACTGTTTTTT. This codes for CASSPRQGAWEKLFF.

The chain has TRBV11-2 and TRBJ1-2, with D hard to call. This CDR3 is 15 amino acids long. V shed 7 bases and J shed 3 bases, with 18 bases lying between them. Looked up from germline, CDR1 is SGHAT and CDR2 is FQNNGV. This CDR3 reads CASNPRSTEDYGYTF. The CDR3 nucleotides are TGTGCCAGCAACCCTCGATCGACCGAGGACTATGGCTACACCTTC.

The rearrangement uses TRBV5-1 and TRBJ1-3; 8 bases fit TRBD1. J was trimmed by 7 bases and V by 5 bases; bases with no gene match: 5. The germline V gene has CDR1 SGHRS and CDR2 YFSETQ. This CDR3 comprises 13 residues. The CDR3 DNA sequence: TGCGCCAGCAGTACGACAGGGGCGAACACCATATATTTT. Translated: CASSTTGANTIYF.

V usage is TRBV4-1 and J usage is TRBJ1-1; TRBD1 is a possible D gene (6 bases). The CDR3 length is 15 residues. V was shortened by 5 bases and J by 1 base, with 14 bases between the two germline ends. Germline V lookup: CDR1 MGHRA, CDR2 YSYEKL. This chain's CDR3 is CASSNRGQQNTEAFF. The CDR3 nucleotides are TGCGCCAGCAGCAACAGAGGACAGCAGAACACTGAAGCTTTCTTT.

This chain connects TRBV6-2 or TRBV6-3 to TRBJ1-2; possible D gene TRBD1, 5 bases. Germline values: CDR1 MNHEY, CDR2 SVGEGT. The CDR3 has 13 amino acids. Trimming took off 6 bases at V and 4 bases at J, with 12 bases between the two ends. CDR3 loop: CASSHETVYGYTF. CDR3 nucleotide sequence: TGTGCCAGCAGCCACGAGACAGTCTATGGCTACACCTTC.

The chain couples TRBV12-3 or TRBV12-4 to TRBJ1-4; tentatively, D is TRBD1 (5 bases). Trimming removed 10 bases from V and 7 bases from J, with 13 bases in between. This CDR3 contains 12 residues. CDR3 residues: CATQWRGEKLFF. DNA for the CDR3: TGTGCCACCCAGTGGAGGGGTGAAAAACTGTTTTTT.

To note about this clone: The junction and the germline gene differ at one end; a read error may be behind it. The chain couples TRBV18 to TRBJ2-7, with TRBD1 as a possible D gene (6 bases). This CDR3 comprises 14 residues. Germline lookup yields CDR1 KGHSH and CDR2 LQKENI. This chain's CDR3 is CASTPGTSSYEQYF. The CDR3 DNA is TGTGCCAGCACACCCGGGACATCTTCCTACGAGCAGTACTTC.